The T cell receptor beta chain under discussion was sequenced for a study of T cells after yellow fever vaccination. For TCR, cDNA came from 5'RACE template switching, which added a universal primer site and UMIs. Each CDR3 protein is one row after TCRdb ran MiXCR on the 5' RACE reads. Among a few hundred thousand distinct CDR3 sequences, approximately 21% were seen once, and the ten largest hold around an eighth. Trimming stripped 5 bases from V and 1 base from J, with 14 bases between. CDR1 and CDR2 from the germline V gene are DFQATT and SNEGSKA (reference sequence). CDR3 length: 14 amino acids. Whole-study results and caveats: FACS-sorted repertoires could harbor abundant contaminating bulk-population clonotypes.

As to this clonotype: Antigen unknown.

This clonotype was obtained from a man in his thirties or forties who received the YFV17D yellow fever vaccine. This chain uses TRBV20-1 with TRBJ2-5; D gene ambiguous. The material was PBMCs, obtained 15 days after the yellow fever booster vaccination. CDR3 bases: TGCAGTGCTTCCCAAGTGGGGATCCAAGAGACCCAGTACTTC. Its translation: CSASQVGIQETQYF.